The entry below describes one TCR beta chain. Its antigen is currently unknown. These data are taken from a study of shared clonotypes between healthy human individuals. The CDR3 sequence is 15 residues long. In germline, CDR1 is MNHEY, CDR2 SMNVEV (reference sequence). V was shortened by 2 bases and J by 5 bases, with 12 bases between the two germline ends. Study results and caveats: With few donors, the genetic and exposure-history diversity represented was limited.

In the authors' methods: Junction-only sequences without quality scores came from ImmunoSEQ, so filtering differed. Clones were read by immunoSEQ multiplex PCR, and TCRdb kept only the in-frame ones, dropping some. From that table come the V and J calls and clone size; the DNA was used to work out D and trimming. This repertoire shows about 470,000 clones, about 76% found once; its top ten account for approximately 13%. The sequence came from a woman aged 40-49 years in good health. Some clones in this sample may be carry-over from other donors' samples. The specimen sequenced was PBMCs. The chain links TRBV27 to TRBJ1-4; no firm D call. The CDR3 nucleotides are TGTGCCAGCAGTTTACGCCCGGACGGGAATGAAAAACTGTTTTTT. Encoded protein: CASSLRPDGNEKLFF.